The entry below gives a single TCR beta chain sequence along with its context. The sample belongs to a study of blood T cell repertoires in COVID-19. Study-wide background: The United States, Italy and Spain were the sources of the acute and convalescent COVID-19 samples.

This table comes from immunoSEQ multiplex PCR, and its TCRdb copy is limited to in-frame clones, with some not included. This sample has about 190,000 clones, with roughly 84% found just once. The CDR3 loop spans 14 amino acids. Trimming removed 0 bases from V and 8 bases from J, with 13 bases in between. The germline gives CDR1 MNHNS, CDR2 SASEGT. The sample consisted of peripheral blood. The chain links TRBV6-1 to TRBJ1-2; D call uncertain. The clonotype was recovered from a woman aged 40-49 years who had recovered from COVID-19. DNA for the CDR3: TGTGCCAGCAGTGAAGCGCAACGGACGGGGGGCTACACCTTC. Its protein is CASSEAQRTGGYTF.